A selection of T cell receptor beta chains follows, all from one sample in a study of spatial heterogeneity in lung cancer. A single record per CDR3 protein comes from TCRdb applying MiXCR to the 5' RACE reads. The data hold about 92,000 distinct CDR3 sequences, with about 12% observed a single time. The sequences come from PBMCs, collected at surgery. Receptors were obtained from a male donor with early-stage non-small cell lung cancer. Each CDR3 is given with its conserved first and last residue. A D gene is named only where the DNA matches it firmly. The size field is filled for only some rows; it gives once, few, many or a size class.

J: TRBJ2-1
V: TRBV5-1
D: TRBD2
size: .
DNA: TGCGCCAGCAGCGGACTGACTAGCGCCCCGAACAATGAGCAGTTCTTC
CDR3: CASSGLTSAPNNEQFF

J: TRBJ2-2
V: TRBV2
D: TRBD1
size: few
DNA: TGTGCCAGCAGTGTTCCGACAGGGGCCGGGGAGCTGTTTTTT
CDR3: CASSVPTGAGELFF

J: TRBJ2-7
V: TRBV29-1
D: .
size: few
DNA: TGCAGCGTTGGAGCAGCTTCCTACGAGCAGTACTTC
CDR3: CSVGAASYEQYF

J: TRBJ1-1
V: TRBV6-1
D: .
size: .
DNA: TGTGCCAGCAGTCTAGACCCATTTGGGGAAGCTTTCTTT
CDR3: CASSLDPFGEAFF

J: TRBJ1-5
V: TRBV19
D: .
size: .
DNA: TGTGCCAGTAGTGGGTCCAGAGATCAGCCCCAGCATTTT
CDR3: CASSGSRDQPQHF

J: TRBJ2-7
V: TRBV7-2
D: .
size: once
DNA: TGTGCCAGCAGCCCCCACGGCTCGGCCTCTGGCGAGCAGTACTTC
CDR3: CASSPHGSASGEQYF

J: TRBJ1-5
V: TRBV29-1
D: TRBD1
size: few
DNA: TGCAGCGTTACAGGGGGCGCGGGTCAGCCCCAGCATTTT
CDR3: CSVTGGAGQPQHF

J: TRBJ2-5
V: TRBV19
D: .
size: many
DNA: TGTGCCAGTAGTATAGCGCAGGGCCCAAAGACCCAGTACTTC
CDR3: CASSIAQGPKTQYF

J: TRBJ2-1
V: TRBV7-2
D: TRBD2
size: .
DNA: TGTGCCAGCAGCTCCGGGACTAGTATTGCTGAGCAGTTCTTC
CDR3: CASSSGTSIAEQFF

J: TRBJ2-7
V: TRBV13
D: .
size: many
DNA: TGTGCCAGCAGCCCGGGATTAAGCTACGAGCAGTACTTC
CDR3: CASSPGLSYEQYF

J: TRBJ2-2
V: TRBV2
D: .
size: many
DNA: TGTGCCAGCAGTGCACGAGGCTTTGTGACAGAGTACACCGGGGAGCTGTTTTTT
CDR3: CASSARGFVTEYTGELFF

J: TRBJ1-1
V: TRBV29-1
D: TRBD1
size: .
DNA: TGCAGCCCTACGGGACAGATCAACACTGAAGCTTTCTTT
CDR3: CSPTGQINTEAFF

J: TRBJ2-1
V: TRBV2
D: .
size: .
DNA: TGTGCCAGCAGTGAAGGGCAGGGAGGCTACAATGAGCAGTTCTTC
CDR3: CASSEGQGGYNEQFF

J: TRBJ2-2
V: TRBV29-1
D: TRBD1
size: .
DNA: TGCAGCTTAAGACAGGGGGACACCGGGGAGCTGTTTTTT
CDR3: CSLRQGDTGELFF

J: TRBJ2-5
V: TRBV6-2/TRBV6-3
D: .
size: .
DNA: TGTGCCAGCAGTCCCTGGGAGACCCAGTACTTC
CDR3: CASSPWETQYF

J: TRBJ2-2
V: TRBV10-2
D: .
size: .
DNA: TGCGCCAGCAGCCACAGTGAGTGGCAGCTATTTGCCGGGGAGCTGTTTTTT
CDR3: CASSHSEWQLFAGELFF

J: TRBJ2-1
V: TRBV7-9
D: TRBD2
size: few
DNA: TGTGCCAGCAGCCCGCGGGGGAATTCCTACAATGAGCAGTTCTTC
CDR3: CASSPRGNSYNEQFF

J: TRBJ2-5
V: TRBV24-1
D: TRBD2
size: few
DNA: TGTGCCACCGGGGGGGGTGGGCCAGCCGAGACCCAGTACTTC
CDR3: CATGGGGPAETQYF

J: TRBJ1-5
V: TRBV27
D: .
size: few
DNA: TGTGCCAGCAGTCCCATCGGGAGCAATCAGCCCCAGCATTTT
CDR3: CASSPIGSNQPQHF

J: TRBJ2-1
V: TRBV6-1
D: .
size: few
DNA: TGTGCCAGCAGTGCGGGACACAGCTCCTACAATGAGCAGTTCTTC
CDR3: CASSAGHSSYNEQFF

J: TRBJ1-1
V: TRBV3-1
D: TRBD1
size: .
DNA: TGTGCCAGCAGTCCGGGACAGGCGAACACTGAAGCTTTCTTT
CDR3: CASSPGQANTEAFF

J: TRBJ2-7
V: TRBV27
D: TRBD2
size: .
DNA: TGTGCCAGCAGTCTCCGGCTAGCGGGTGACGCCTACGAGCAGTACTTC
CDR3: CASSLRLAGDAYEQYF

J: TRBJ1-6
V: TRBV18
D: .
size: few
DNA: TGTGCCAGCTCACCAGAGACAGCTAATTCACCCCTCCACTTT
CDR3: CASSPETANSPLHF

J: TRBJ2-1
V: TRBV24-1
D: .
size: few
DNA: TGTGCCACCAGTGATCTTGACAGCTACAATGAGCAGTTCTTC
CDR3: CATSDLDSYNEQFF

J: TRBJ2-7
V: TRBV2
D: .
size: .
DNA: TGTGCCAGCATTTACCCCGGAGAAACCTACGAGCAGTACTTC
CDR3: CASIYPGETYEQYF

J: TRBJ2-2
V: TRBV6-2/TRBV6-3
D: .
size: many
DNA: TGTGCCAGCAGTTACTCTCCCACCGGGGAGCTGTTTTTT
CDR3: CASSYSPTGELFF

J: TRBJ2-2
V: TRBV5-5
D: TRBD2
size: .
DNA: TGTGCCAGCAGCTTGCGACTAGCGGTGAACACCGGGGAGCTGTTTTTT
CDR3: CASSLRLAVNTGELFF

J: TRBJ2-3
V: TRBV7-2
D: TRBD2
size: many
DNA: TGTGCCAGCAGCTTATGGCGGGAGCTGACAGATACGCAGTATTTT
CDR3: CASSLWRELTDTQYF

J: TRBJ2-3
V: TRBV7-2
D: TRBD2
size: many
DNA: TGTGCCAGCAGCTTAGTGTGGGCGGGGGGGCTCGGAGATACGCAGTATTTT
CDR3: CASSLVWAGGLGDTQYF

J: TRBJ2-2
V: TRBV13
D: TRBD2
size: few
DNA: TGTGCCAGCCTCCGGGGGCTAGCGGGCACCGGGGAGCTGTTTTTT
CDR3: CASLRGLAGTGELFF

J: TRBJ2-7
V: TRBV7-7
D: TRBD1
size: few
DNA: TGTGCTAGCAGCGAAGGACAGGGTGCCTACGAGCAGTACTTC
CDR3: CASSEGQGAYEQYF

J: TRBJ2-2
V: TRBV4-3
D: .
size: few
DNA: TGCGCCAGCAGCCAAGCCGACGGATACACCGGGGAGCTGTTTTTT
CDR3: CASSQADGYTGELFF

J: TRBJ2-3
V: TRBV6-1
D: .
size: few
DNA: TGTGCCAGCAGTGGACCCGGGTCCTCGACCCCAGGCACAGATACGCAGTATTTT
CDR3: CASSGPGSSTPGTDTQYF

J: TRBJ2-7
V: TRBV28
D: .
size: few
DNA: TGTGCCAGCAAGCCAGGAGCCTACGAGCAGTACTTC
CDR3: CASKPGAYEQYF

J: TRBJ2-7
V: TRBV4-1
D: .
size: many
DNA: TGCGCCAGCAGCCTTAGTGCTTGGGGGTACGAGCAGTACTTC
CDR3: CASSLSAWGYEQYF

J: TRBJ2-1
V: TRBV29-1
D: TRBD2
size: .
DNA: TGCAGCGTGGGACTAGCGGGAGCCTACAATGAGCAGTTCTTC
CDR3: CSVGLAGAYNEQFF

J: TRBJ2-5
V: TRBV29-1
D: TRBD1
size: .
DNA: TGCAGCGTAGGTGGACAGGGCGAAGAGACCCAGTACTTC
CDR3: CSVGGQGEETQYF

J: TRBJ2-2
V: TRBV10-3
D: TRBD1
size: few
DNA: TGTGCCATCACGACACGACAGGGCGACACCGGGGAGCTGTTTTTT
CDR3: CAITTRQGDTGELFF

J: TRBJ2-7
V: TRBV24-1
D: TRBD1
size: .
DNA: TGTGCCACCAGCCCCGACAGGGGCTACGAGCAGTACTTC
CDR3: CATSPDRGYEQYF

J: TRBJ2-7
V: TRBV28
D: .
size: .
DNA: TGTGCCAGCACCGAGTCCGACATCTACGAGCAGTACTTC
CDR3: CASTESDIYEQYF

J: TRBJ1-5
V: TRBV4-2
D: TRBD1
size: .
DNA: TGTGCCAGCAGCTCCCATGAACAGGGGGCAAGGCCCCAGCATTTT
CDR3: CASSSHEQGARPQHF

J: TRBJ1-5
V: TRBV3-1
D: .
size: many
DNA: TGTGCCAGCAGCCAAGGGATCAGCAATCAGCCCCAGCATTTT
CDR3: CASSQGISNQPQHF